The rows below give T cell receptor beta chains drawn from one sample of a study of blood T cell repertoires in COVID-19. Assay used: immunoSEQ multiplex PCR; TCRdb lists only in-frame clones, some missing. The table shows about 120,000 clones, with roughly four fifths occurring only once. Source material: peripheral blood. The receptors shown here come from a human donor in a cohort sampled during active COVID-19. Each CDR3 is given with its conserved first and last residue. Clone size is not always given. Where it is, it says once, few, many or a class for expanded clones.

clone size | J gene | V gene | CDR3 protein
- | TRBJ2-7 | TRBV9 | CASSAGGQGAYEQYF
- | TRBJ1-4 | TRBV7-2 | CASSARQAVNEKLFF
- | TRBJ2-3 | TRBV9 | CASSVATPFAGTPDTQYF
- | TRBJ1-6 | TRBV28 | CASSLDRNSPLHF
- | TRBJ2-1 | TRBV11-2 | CASSLGRLAGYNEQFF
few | TRBJ1-2 | TRBV29-1 | CSVEDLGQHYGYTF
- | TRBJ2-7 | TRBV5-5 | CASSLGRFAGDYPYEQYF
- | TRBJ1-2 | TRBV6-2/TRBV6-3 | CASSYTAVGAANYGYTF
- | TRBJ2-1 | TRBV30 | CAWSRGNEQFF
few | TRBJ1-1 | TRBV25-1 | CASSETGGRSDTEAFF
- | TRBJ2-4 | TRBV3-1/TRBV3-2 | CASSPDGLAGGSGIQYF
- | TRBJ1-1 | TRBV28 | CASSFRTDLKEGNTEAFF
- | TRBJ2-1 | TRBV6-5 | CASSTTGGSYNEQFF
- | TRBJ1-1 | TRBV6-6 | CASSRQSNTEAFF
- | TRBJ1-4 | TRBV6-2/TRBV6-3 | CASSYGTRSEKLFF
few | TRBJ1-1 | TRBV6-2/TRBV6-3 | CASSYPHTQNTEAFF
- | TRBJ2-1 | TRBV7-2 | CASSWSKNNEQFF
- | TRBJ1-3 | TRBV2 | CASSEEGAGNTIYF
- | TRBJ1-1 | TRBV7-9 | CASSPDPGQAIRNTEAFF
- | TRBJ1-2 | TRBV7-2 | CASNSGTGYGYTF
- | TRBJ1-1 | TRBV19 | CASSRSGARNTEAFF
- | TRBJ1-2 | TRBV6-2/TRBV6-3 | CASSSTRTGRYGYTF
- | TRBJ2-5 | TRBV30 | CAWRLAGGRETQYF
- | TRBJ2-7 | TRBV3-1/TRBV3-2 | CASSPSGTSGTRDEQYF
- | TRBJ1-1 | TRBV4-1 | CASSQGRGANTEAFF
many | TRBJ1-1 | TRBV28 | CASRPGRDRGWITEAFF
- | TRBJ1-2 | TRBV27 | CASSETGKSNYGYTF
- | TRBJ2-2 | TRBV30 | CAGSGSGTGELFF
- | TRBJ2-7 | TRBV11-3 | CASRNIQGYEQYF
- | TRBJ1-2 | TRBV28 | CASSFQGRGGGYTF
- | TRBJ2-1 | TRBV11-3 | CASSLWRNNEQFF
- | TRBJ2-7 | TRBV28 | CASSLTSSYEQYF
- | TRBJ2-3 | TRBV7-3 | CASSPGGKSPDTQYF
once | TRBJ2-1 | TRBV12-3/TRBV12-4 | CASSLVNNNEQFF
once | TRBJ2-6 | TRBV13 | CASSLISGSGANVLTF
- | TRBJ2-3 | TRBV5-1 | CASSPGQDTQYF
few | TRBJ1-2 | TRBV30 | CAWGGRDTQSGGYTF
- | TRBJ2-6 | TRBV7-2 | CASSLPSSGANVLTF
few | TRBJ2-7 | TRBV27 | CASSPLLLGRGYEQYF
few | TRBJ1-6 | TRBV30 | CAWSVVQGRYNSPLHF
- | TRBJ2-1 | TRBV5-1 | CASSELGTGRNEQFF
- | TRBJ1-2 | TRBV2 | CASNQQGDHYGYTF
- | TRBJ1-5 | TRBV27 | CASRRATNQPQHF
- | TRBJ1-1 | TRBV30 | CAWNAGVSNTEAFF
- | TRBJ1-5 | TRBV30 | CAWSGGEGNQPQHF
once | TRBJ1-6 | TRBV5-1 | CASSFTIRMTGGDNSPLHF
- | TRBJ2-1 | TRBV27 | CASSLWGGRANDNEQFF
once | TRBJ2-5 | TRBV30 | CAWEGADFRETQYF
- | TRBJ2-7 | TRBV19 | CASSMGGGSSYEQYF
- | TRBJ1-1 | TRBV7-8 | CASSLAPGNTEAFF
- | TRBJ1-1 | TRBV28 | CASRPNRGRGTEAFF